The clone carrying this TCR beta chain has a handful of counts. Its antigen is unknown. Primers included in the PCR were 60 Vbeta and 13 Jbeta primers. Sequencing used immunoSEQ multiplex PCR; TCRdb keeps in-frame clones, though not all of them. The sample lists approximately 110,000 clones, over 60% occurring once. With V trimmed by 0 bases and J by 4 bases, 5 bases remained unmatched. The CDR3 is 15 amino acids. Germline CDR1 reads MNHNY; CDR2 reads SVGAGI (reference sequence). The record originates from a study of cytomegalovirus exposure and HLA in healthy donors. General study points: The authors later linked a missense DCLRE1C variant to TCR beta V- and J-gene trimming. Most of the TCR beta V segments (in an earlier analysis) were productive either about 87% or about 30% of the time. With high specificity and sensitivity, the classifier reportedly diagnosed cytomegalovirus status. In a later analysis, productive TCRs from donors in an Asian-associated ancestry cluster reportedly carried fewer N-insertions than the cohort mean.

The sample comprised PBMCs. The TCR sequence derives from a man aged 50 to 60 in good health and CMV-seronegative. V is TRBV6-6 and J is TRBJ1-2; 7 positions match TRBD1. The CDR3 is CASSYSTGSRYGYTF. CDR3 DNA: TGTGCCAGCAGTTACTCGACAGGGAGCCGCTATGGCTACACCTTC.